The 5 T cell receptor beta chains presented below share a single source sample, sequenced in a study of blood T cell repertoires in COVID-19. The protocol was immunoSEQ multiplex PCR, while the TCRdb copy is restricted to in-frame clones and leaves out a portion. Of under 75,000 clones listed, 65% to 80% are singletons. Source material: peripheral blood. The receptors come from a woman aged 70-85 years with acute or convalescent COVID-19.

This clone was detected only once. V usage is TRBV6-5 and J usage is TRBJ2-3; the D gene is possibly TRBD1 (6 bases). The CDR3 has 15 amino acids. Trimming took off 6 bases at V and 1 base at J, with 14 bases between the two ends. Germline V gene sequence: CDR1 MNHEY, CDR2 SVGAGI. CDR3 DNA sequence: TGTGCCAGCAGACCGCGCAGGGGAGGCACAGATACGCAGTATTTT. This encodes CASRPRRGGTDTQYF.

Only a few counts were recorded for this clone. This chain joins TRBV5-5 and TRBJ1-5; possible D gene TRBD1, 6 bases. V lost 4 bases to trimming and J lost 5 bases, with 16 bases between them. This CDR3 is built from 15 residues. CDR1 and CDR2 (germline): SGHKS, YYEKEE (reference sequence). The CDR3 DNA is TGTGCCAGCAGCCTCTTGACAGGTGTCGATCAGCCCCAGCATTTT. Translation: CASSLLTGVDQPQHF.

The J gene is TRBJ1-5, the V gene TRBV24-1, with TRBD1 matching 8 bases. CDR1 KGHDR and CDR2 SFDVKD come from the germline V gene. This CDR3 region has 14 residues. The junction had 6 bases not matched to a gene; V was cut back by 5 bases and J by 7 bases. CDR3 sequence: CATSGEQGDQPQHF. The DNA for the CDR3 is TGTGCCACCAGTGGAGAACAGGGGGACCAGCCCCAGCATTTT.

The chain links TRBV28 to TRBJ1-2; 7 nucleotides align to TRBD1. J gave up 6 bases and V 6 bases, and 4 bases lay outside the gene matches. The CDR3 covers 12 residues. Germline V CDR1 and CDR2: MDHEN, SYDVKM. CDR3 sequence: CASRDRAHGYTF. The CDR3 region has the DNA TGTGCCAGCAGAGACAGGGCTCATGGCTACACCTTC.

In this sample, this clone turned up a few times. The chain joins TRBV14 to TRBJ1-3, with D perhaps TRBD1 (6 bases). The CDR3 has 14 residues. Germline CDR1 is SGHDN and CDR2 is FVKESK. The V gene lost 4 bases and the J gene lost 3 bases, with 10 bases spanning the gap. In DNA form, the CDR3 reads TGTGCCAGCAGCCTTCAGGGGTTTGGAAACACCATATATTTT. It translates to CASSLQGFGNTIYF.